This T cell receptor (beta chain) was recovered during a study of cytomegalovirus exposure and HLA in healthy donors. CDR3 length: 11 amino acids. Germline V gives CDR1 MNHEY, CDR2 SMNVEV (reference sequence). The germline V and J ends were trimmed by 10 bases and 10 bases, with 16 bases remaining between them. Use of 60 Vbeta and 13 Jbeta primers characterized the PCR. Sequencing used immunoSEQ multiplex PCR; TCRdb keeps in-frame clones, though not all of them. Here the sample spans roughly 130,000 clones, 60% to 85% being singletons. The specimen sequenced was PBMCs. The gene calls are TRBV27 and TRBJ2-5, with unresolved D. This receptor was taken from a man aged 35 to 55 in good health and CMV-seronegative. CDR3 region: CATKERHSQYF. DNA of the CDR3: TGTGCCACCAAGGAAAGACACAGCCAGTACTTC.